Here is one T cell receptor beta chain with its context. Its matching antigen is unknown. The sample belongs to a study of CD8 T cells in Susac syndrome. The RNA, about 0.5 to 1 ug, was put through reverse transcription using random hexamers. TCRdb processed the immunoSEQ multiplex PCR reads anew with MiXCR; each CDR3 protein has one entry. The repertoire has roughly 330,000 distinct CDR3 sequences, about 91% of them found once; the top ten carry 0.065%. Study-wide results and limits: As the study acknowledged, the number of individuals in its TCR sequencing and HLA analysis was relatively small.

TCR beta from blood CD8+ and CD4+ T cells was sequenced. Relapsing-remitting disease, either stable or active, was present in the treatment-naive patients who were the multiple sclerosis controls. CDR3 length: 13 residues. Trimming removed 5 bases from V and 4 bases from J, with 12 bases in between. Germline V gives CDR1 DFQATT, CDR2 SNEGSKA (reference sequence). This TCR came from a human donor with multiple sclerosis. This chain uses TRBV20-1 with TRBJ1-5; possible D gene TRBD1, 6 bases. Specimen: CD4+ T cells from PBMCs. The CDR3 bases are TGCAGTGCTGCCCGGACAGCAAATCAGCCCCAGCATTTT. It specifies CSAARTANQPQHF.